The 16 T cell receptor beta chains below all came from one sample that was sequenced in a study of siplizumab effects on memory and regulatory T cells. Produced via immunoSEQ multiplex PCR; TCRdb's table is partial and in-frame only. This repertoire shows 65,000 to 85,000 clones, roughly 93% found once; its top ten account for roughly 4.7%. Sequencing was done on a sample of CD8+ T cells sorted from blood. The receptors were sampled from a human donor in good health.

Concerning this clone itself: One junction end disagrees with the germline gene, perhaps due to a read error. V usage is TRBV28 and J usage is TRBJ2-7, with 7 bases that match TRBD1. The CDR3 sequence is 11 residues long. Germline CDR1 MDHEN, CDR2 SYDVKM. The CDR3 is CASSRGTVGDF. The CDR3 coding sequence is TGTGCCAGCAGCCGAGGGACAGTAGGGGACTTC.

The rearrangement joins TRBV7-4 to TRBJ2-3; 12 bases are shared with TRBD2. This CDR3 is built from 16 residues. In germline, CDR1 is SGHVT, CDR2 SQSDAQ. V was pared by 5 bases and J by 4 bases, with 7 bases of the junction left unmatched. The CDR3: CASSLILAGGPDTQYF. For the CDR3, the DNA is TGTGCCAGCAGCCTAATACTAGCGGGGGGACCAGATACGCAGTATTTT.

This clone was seen a single time. V is TRBV14 and J is TRBJ2-3, with TRBD2 matching 11 bases. With V trimmed by 2 bases and J by 6 bases, 4 bases remained unmatched. Germline CDR1 is SGHDN and CDR2 is FVKESK. The CDR3 has 15 amino acids. DNA for the CDR3: TGTGCCAGCAGCCAACTAGCGGGGGGCCCCGATACGCAGTATTTT. As protein: CASSQLAGGPDTQYF.

This clone was detected only once. V and J are TRBV7-9 and TRBJ2-1; D is unresolved. Trimming cost V 5 bases and J 7 bases, with 12 bases left between them. Germline loops: CDR1 SEHNR, CDR2 FQNEAQ (reference sequence). The CDR3 runs 13 residues. Written as DNA, the CDR3 is TGTGCCAGCAGCGCCGTGGAATGGAATGAGCAGTTCTTC. Translating gives CASSAVEWNEQFF.

This rearrangement joins TRBV29-1 to TRBJ2-3; D is possibly TRBD2 (6 bases). V was trimmed by 7 bases and J by 1 base, leaving 12 bases between them. The length of the CDR3 is 13 residues. Germline V CDR1 and CDR2: SQVTM, ANQGSEA. The CDR3 reads CSGISGGTDTQYF. The CDR3 DNA is TGCAGCGGAATTAGCGGCGGCACAGATACGCAGTATTTT.

The V gene is TRBV29-1, the J gene TRBJ2-2, with 9 positions matching TRBD1. CDR1 and CDR2 (germline): SQVTM, ANQGSEA. This CDR3 contains 18 residues. With 1 base clipped from V and 2 bases from J, the junction kept 11 bases outside the gene matches. CDR3 DNA: TGCAGCGTTGAAGGGGGCCGGACAGGGGTTGATAACACCGGGGAGCTGTTTTTT. Amino acids: CSVEGGRTGVDNTGELFF.

The genes are TRBV12-5 and TRBJ2-5; 10 bases map to TRBD1. The end of the DNA fits TRBJ2-7 better, so the J call may be wrong. There are 12 residues in the CDR3. In germline, CDR1 is LGHNT, CDR2 FRNRAP. The DNA of the CDR3 is TGTGCTAGTGGTTGGACAGGGGGCGAGCAGTACTTC. Translating gives CASGWTGGEQYF.

V is TRBV7-2 and J is TRBJ2-7; D remains unclear. In germline, CDR1 is SGHTA, CDR2 FQGNSA. Deletions cut 5 bases from V and 3 bases from J, with 11 bases between. The CDR3 totals 13 residues. CDR3 amino acids: CASSPGPFYEQYF. The CDR3 DNA sequence: TGTGCCAGCAGCCCCGGGCCTTTCTACGAGCAGTACTTC.

V and J are TRBV4-2 and TRBJ2-1; the D is unclear. CDR1 LGHNA and CDR2 YNFKEQ come from the germline V gene. V lost 1 base to trimming and J lost 7 bases, with 11 bases between them. This CDR3 spans 14 amino acids. CDR3 sequence: CASSQGGDQNEQFF. CDR3 DNA: TGTGCCAGCAGCCAAGGAGGCGATCAAAATGAGCAGTTCTTC.

This chain links TRBV4-2 with TRBJ2-3; the match to TRBD2 covers 12 bases. The CDR3 loop spans 16 amino acids. V was clipped by 3 bases and J by 4 bases; unmatched bases: 5. Germline CDR1 is LGHNA and CDR2 is YNFKEQ. The CDR3 nucleotides are TGTGCCAGCAGCCAGGCTAGCGGGGGGGCGCCAGATACGCAGTATTTT. The encoded protein is CASSQASGGAPDTQYF.

Here the CDR3 reads CASSNSFSGNTIYF. The CDR3, as DNA: TGCGCCAGCAGCAACTCGTTCAGTGGAAACACCATATATTTT. The V gene is TRBV4-3, the J gene TRBJ1-3; the D is unclear. With 5 bases removed from V and 3 bases from J, the gap between germline ends came to 11 bases. CDR3 length: 14 residues. Germline CDR1 and CDR2: LGHNA and YSLEER.

On this clone itself: Within the sample, other DNA sequences also encode this same CDR3. The gene calls are TRBV6-4 and TRBJ1-1; D unclear. The V end was cut by 2 bases, the J end by 6 bases, with 7 bases between. This CDR3 has 12 amino acids. CDR1 is MRHNA, CDR2 SNTAGT, per germline. CDR3 sequence: CASSDGGAEAFF. The CDR3 nucleotides are TGTGCCAGCAGTGACGGTGGAGCTGAAGCTTTCTTT.

The chain combines TRBV6-4 with TRBJ2-2; D gene unclear. Germline CDR1 is MRHNA and CDR2 is SNTAGT. The germline V and J ends were trimmed by 0 bases and 6 bases, with 2 bases remaining between them. The CDR3 extends over 12 amino acids. CDR3 sequence (DNA): TGTGCCAGCAGTGACTCAGCCGGGGAGCTGTTTTTT. It specifies CASSDSAGELFF.

This chain connects TRBV9 to TRBJ2-7, with no clear D. The germline V and J ends were trimmed by 0 bases and 7 bases, with 11 bases remaining between them. The length of the CDR3 is 13 residues. Per the germline V gene, CDR1 is SGDLS and CDR2 is YYNGEE. CDR3 residues: CASSVEAYGEQYF. The CDR3, as DNA: TGTGCCAGCAGCGTAGAAGCCTATGGGGAGCAGTACTTC.

This clone was seen just once. J is TRBJ2-3 and V is TRBV19; D possibly corresponds to TRBD1 (6 bases). V was pared by 5 bases and J by 8 bases, with 11 bases between. Germline CDR1 LNHDA, CDR2 SQIVND (reference sequence). The CDR3 sequence is 12 residues long. CDR3 in amino acids: CASSPGAGTQYF. The CDR3 DNA reads TGTGCCAGTAGTCCAGGGGCAGGTACGCAGTATTTT.

The rearrangement uses TRBV7-9 and TRBJ1-6; weak D call: TRBD1 (6 bases). This CDR3 contains 18 residues. V was shortened by 2 bases and J by 6 bases, with 20 bases between the two germline ends. In germline, CDR1 is SEHNR, CDR2 FQNEAQ (reference sequence). The CDR3 DNA is TGTGCCAGCAGCTTATTTGTCGGCAGGGGTGGGTTTAATTCACCCCTCCACTTT. This encodes CASSLFVGRGGFNSPLHF.